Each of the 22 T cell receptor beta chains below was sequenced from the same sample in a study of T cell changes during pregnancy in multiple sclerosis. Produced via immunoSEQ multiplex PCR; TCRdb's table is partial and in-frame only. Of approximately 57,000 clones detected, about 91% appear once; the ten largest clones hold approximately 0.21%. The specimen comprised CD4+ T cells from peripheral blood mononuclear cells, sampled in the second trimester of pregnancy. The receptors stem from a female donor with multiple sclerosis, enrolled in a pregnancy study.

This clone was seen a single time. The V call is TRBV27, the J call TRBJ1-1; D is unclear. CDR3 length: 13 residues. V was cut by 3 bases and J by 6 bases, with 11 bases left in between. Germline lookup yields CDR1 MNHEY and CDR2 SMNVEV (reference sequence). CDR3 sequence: CASSFVPEAEAFF. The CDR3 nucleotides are TGTGCCAGCAGTTTTGTCCCCGAGGCTGAAGCTTTCTTT.

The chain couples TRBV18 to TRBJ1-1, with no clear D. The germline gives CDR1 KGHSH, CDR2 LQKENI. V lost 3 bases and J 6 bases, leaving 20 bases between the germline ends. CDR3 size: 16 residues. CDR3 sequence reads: CASSPTPNVGIPEAFF. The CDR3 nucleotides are TGTGCCAGCTCACCCACGCCTAACGTTGGTATCCCTGAAGCTTTCTTT.

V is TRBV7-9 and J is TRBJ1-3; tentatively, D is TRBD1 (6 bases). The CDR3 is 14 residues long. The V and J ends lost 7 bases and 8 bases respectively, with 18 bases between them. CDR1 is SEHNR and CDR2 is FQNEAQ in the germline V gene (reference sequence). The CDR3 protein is CASTNTDGGHTIYF. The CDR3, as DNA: TGTGCCAGCACTAATACTGACGGGGGGCACACCATATATTTT.

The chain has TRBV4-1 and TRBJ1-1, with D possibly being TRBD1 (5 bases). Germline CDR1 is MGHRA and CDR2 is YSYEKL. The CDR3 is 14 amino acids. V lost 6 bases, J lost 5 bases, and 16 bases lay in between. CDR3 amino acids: CASRLSGGVTEAFF. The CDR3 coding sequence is TGCGCCAGCAGGTTGAGCGGGGGGGTGACTGAAGCTTTCTTT.

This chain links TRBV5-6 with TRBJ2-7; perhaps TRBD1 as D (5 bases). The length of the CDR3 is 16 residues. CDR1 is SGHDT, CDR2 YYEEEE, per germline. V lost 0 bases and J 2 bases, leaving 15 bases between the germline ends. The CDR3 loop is CASSLDPTARPYEQYF. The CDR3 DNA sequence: TGTGCCAGCAGCTTGGATCCGACAGCGAGACCCTACGAGCAGTACTTC. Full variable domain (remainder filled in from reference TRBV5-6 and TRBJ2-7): DAGVTQSPTHLIKTRGQQVTLRCSPKSGHDTVSWYQQALGQGPQFIFQYYEEEERQRGNFPDRFSGHQFPNYSSELNVNALLLGDSALYLCASSLDPTARPYEQYFGPGTRLTVT.

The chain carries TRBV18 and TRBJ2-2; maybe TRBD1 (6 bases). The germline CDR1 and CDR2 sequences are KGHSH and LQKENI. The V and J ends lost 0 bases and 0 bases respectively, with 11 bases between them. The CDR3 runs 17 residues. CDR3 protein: CASSPPLGAPNTGELFF. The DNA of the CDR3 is TGTGCCAGCTCACCACCGTTGGGGGCCCCGAACACCGGGGAGCTGTTTTTT.

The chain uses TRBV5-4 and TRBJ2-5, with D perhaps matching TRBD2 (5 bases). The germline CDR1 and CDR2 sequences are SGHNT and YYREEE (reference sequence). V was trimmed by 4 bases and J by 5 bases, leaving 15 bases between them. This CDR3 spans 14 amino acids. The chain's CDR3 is CASSARIEGETQYF. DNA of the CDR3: TGTGCCAGCAGCGCGAGGATTGAGGGCGAGACCCAGTACTTC.

The DNA of the CDR3 is TGCAGCGTTGAGTTATTTGATAGCTCCTACAATGAGCAGTTCTTC. It is translated as CSVELFDSSYNEQFF. V gene TRBV29-1 combines with J gene TRBJ2-1, with D hard to call. The CDR3 length is 15 residues. Trimming cost V 3 bases and J 0 bases, with 12 bases left between them. The germline V gene has CDR1 SQVTM and CDR2 ANQGSEA.

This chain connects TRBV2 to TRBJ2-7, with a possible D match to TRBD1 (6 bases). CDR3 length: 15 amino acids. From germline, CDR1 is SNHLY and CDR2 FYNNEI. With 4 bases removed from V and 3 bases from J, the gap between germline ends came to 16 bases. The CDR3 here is CASSAETGPFYEQYF. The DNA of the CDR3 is TGTGCCAGCAGTGCTGAGACAGGCCCCTTCTACGAGCAGTACTTC.

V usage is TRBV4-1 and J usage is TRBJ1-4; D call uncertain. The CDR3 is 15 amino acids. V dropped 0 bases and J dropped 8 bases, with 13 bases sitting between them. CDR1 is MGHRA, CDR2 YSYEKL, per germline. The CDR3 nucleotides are TGCGCCAGCAGCCAAGAGTTACGGGGTTGGGAAAAACTGTTTTTT. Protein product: CASSQELRGWEKLFF.

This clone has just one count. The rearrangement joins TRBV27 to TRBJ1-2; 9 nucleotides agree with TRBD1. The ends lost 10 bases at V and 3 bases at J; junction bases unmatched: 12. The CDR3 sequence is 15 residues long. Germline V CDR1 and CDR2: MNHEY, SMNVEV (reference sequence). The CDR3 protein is CATRTYRGRDYGYTF. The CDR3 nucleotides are TGTGCCACCAGGACCTACAGGGGGCGAGACTATGGCTACACCTTC.

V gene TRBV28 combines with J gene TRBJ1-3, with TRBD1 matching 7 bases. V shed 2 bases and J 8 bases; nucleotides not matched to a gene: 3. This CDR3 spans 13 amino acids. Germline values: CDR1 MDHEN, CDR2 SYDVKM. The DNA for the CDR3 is TGTGCCAGCAGTTTAAACAGGGGTTACACCATATATTTT. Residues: CASSLNRGYTIYF.

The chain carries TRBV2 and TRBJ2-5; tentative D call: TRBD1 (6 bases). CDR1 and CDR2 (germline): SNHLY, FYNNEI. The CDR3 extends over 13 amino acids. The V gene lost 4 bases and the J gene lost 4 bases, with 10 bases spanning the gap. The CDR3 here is CASSGGPRETQYF. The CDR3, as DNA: TGTGCCAGCAGTGGGGGGCCTAGAGAGACCCAGTACTTC.

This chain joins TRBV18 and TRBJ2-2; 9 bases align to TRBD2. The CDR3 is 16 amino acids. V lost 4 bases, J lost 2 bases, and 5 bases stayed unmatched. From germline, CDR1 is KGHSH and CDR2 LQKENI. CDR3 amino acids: CASSLQAGGNTGELFF. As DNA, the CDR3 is TGTGCCAGCTCACTTCAAGCGGGGGGTAACACCGGGGAGCTGTTTTTT.

CDR3 sequence reads: CAWSPGLFNEQFF. The CDR3, as DNA: TGTGCCTGGAGTCCAGGACTCTTCAATGAGCAGTTCTTC. The gene calls are TRBV30 and TRBJ2-1; maybe TRBD2 (5 bases). CDR1 is GTSNPN and CDR2 is SVGIG in the germline V gene (reference sequence). V lost 2 bases and J lost 6, with 11 bases in between. The CDR3 totals 13 residues.

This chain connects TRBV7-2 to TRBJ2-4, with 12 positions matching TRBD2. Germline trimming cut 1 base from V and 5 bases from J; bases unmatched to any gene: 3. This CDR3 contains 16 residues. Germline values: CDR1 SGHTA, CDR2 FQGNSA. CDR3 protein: CASSLGLAGGENIQYF. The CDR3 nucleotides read TGTGCCAGCAGCTTAGGGCTAGCGGGGGGGGAAAACATTCAGTACTTC.

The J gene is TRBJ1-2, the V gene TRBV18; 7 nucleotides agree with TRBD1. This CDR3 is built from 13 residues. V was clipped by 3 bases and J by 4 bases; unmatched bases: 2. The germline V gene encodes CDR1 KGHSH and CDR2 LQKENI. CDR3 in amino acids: CASSPPGGYGYTF. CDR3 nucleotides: TGTGCCAGCTCACCCCCAGGGGGCTATGGCTACACCTTC.

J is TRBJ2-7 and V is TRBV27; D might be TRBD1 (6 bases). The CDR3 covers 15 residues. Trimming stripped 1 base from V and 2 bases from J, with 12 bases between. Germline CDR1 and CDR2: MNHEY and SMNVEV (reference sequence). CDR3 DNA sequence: TGTGCCAGCAGTTTATGGGGGCCTACAACCTACGAGCAGTACTTC. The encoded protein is CASSLWGPTTYEQYF.

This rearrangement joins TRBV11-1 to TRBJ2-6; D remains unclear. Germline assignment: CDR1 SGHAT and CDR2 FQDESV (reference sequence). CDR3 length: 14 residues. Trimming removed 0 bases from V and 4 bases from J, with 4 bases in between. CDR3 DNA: TGTGCCAGCAGCTTAGCTGGCGGGGCCAACGTCCTGACTTTC. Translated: CASSLAGGANVLTF.

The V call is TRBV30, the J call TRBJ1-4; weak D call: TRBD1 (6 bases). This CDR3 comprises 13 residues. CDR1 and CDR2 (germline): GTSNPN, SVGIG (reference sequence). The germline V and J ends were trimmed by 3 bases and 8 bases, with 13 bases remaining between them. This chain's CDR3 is CAWRAGVNEKLFF. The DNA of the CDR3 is TGTGCCTGGAGGGCAGGGGTGAACGAAAAACTGTTTTTT.

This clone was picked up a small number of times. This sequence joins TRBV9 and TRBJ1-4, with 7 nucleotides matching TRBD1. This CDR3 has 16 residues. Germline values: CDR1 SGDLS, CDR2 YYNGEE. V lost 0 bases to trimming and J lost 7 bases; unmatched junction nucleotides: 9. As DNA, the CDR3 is TGTGCCAGCAGCGTAGGGTTCGGTTCAGGGGGTGAAAAACTGTTTTTT. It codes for CASSVGFGSGGEKLFF.

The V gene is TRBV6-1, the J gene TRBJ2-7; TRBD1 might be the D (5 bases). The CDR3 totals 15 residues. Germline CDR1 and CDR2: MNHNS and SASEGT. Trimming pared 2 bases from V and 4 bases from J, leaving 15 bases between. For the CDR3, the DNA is TGTGCCAGCAGTGAAATTTCAGGGATGGGATACGAGCAGTACTTC. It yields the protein CASSEISGMGYEQYF.